These 29 T cell receptor beta chains share one sample of origin, sequenced in a study of blood T cell repertoires in COVID-19. Profiled with immunoSEQ multiplex PCR; TCRdb holds only in-frame clones, not every one. This sample has 35,000 to 50,000 clones, with roughly 71% found just once. Material: peripheral blood. The receptors shown here come from a man older than 75 with acute or convalescent COVID-19.

This chain connects TRBV6-5 to TRBJ1-4; 8 bases map to TRBD1. The CDR3 is 11 amino acids. Germline assignment: CDR1 MNHEY and CDR2 SVGAGI. V was pared by 8 bases and J by 7 bases, with 0 bases of the junction left unmatched. This chain's CDR3 is CASDRGEKLFF. The CDR3 bases are TGTGCCAGCGACAGGGGTGAAAAACTGTTTTTT.

This clone was counted only a few times. This chain uses TRBV11-1 with TRBJ1-2, with D possibly matching TRBD1 (6 bases). Looked up from germline, CDR1 is SGHAT and CDR2 is FQDESV (reference sequence). Trimming left V 4 bases short and J 3 bases short, with 15 bases between. CDR3 length: 15 amino acids. The CDR3: CASSSNGGADYGYTF. The CDR3 nucleotides are TGTGCCAGCAGCTCGAACGGGGGGGCTGACTATGGCTACACCTTC.

A note on this clone: The same CDR3 also results from other DNA sequences found in this sample. DNA for the CDR3: TGCAGCGCCTTACAGGGCAGGCTGAACACTGAAGCTTTCTTT. Protein sequence: CSALQGRLNTEAFF. The V call is TRBV29-1, the J call TRBJ1-1, with D tentatively TRBD1 (6 bases). Germline V gene sequence: CDR1 SQVTM, CDR2 ANQGSEA. The V and J ends lost 7 bases and 0 bases respectively, with 15 bases between them. The CDR3 is made up of 14 amino acids.

This clone has only one observation. The rearrangement links TRBV27 to TRBJ2-3, with 11 bases identical to TRBD2. The V segment lost 5 bases and the J segment 2 bases; nucleotides outside the gene matches: 6. CDR3 length: 16 amino acids. The germline CDR1 and CDR2 sequences are MNHEY and SMNVEV (reference sequence). This CDR3 is CASSTLAGGNTDTQYF. The CDR3 DNA sequence: TGTGCCAGCAGTACCCTAGCGGGAGGCAACACAGATACGCAGTATTTT.

The chain has TRBV19 and TRBJ1-2; D perhaps matches TRBD1 (5 bases). Germline CDR1 LNHDA, CDR2 SQIVND (reference sequence). V was shortened by 3 bases and J by 6 bases, with 23 bases between the two germline ends. The CDR3 contains 17 residues. This CDR3 is CASSMGQAALYWDGYTF. In DNA, the CDR3 is TGTGCCAGTAGTATGGGGCAGGCGGCTCTTTATTGGGATGGCTACACCTTC. Filled out from reference TRBV19 and TRBJ1-2, the complete variable domain reads DGGITQSPKYLFRKEGQNVTLSCEQNLNHDAMYWYRQDPGQGLRLIYYSQIVNDFQKGDIAEGYSVSREKKESFPLTVTSAQKNPTAFYLCASSMGQAALYWDGYTFGSGTRLTVV.

This clone was observed a few times. The V gene is TRBV15, the J gene TRBJ1-5, with D unclear. The CDR3 extends over 16 amino acids. V dropped 1 base and J dropped 0 bases, with 10 bases sitting between them. Germline V lookup: CDR1 LNHNV, CDR2 YYDKDF (reference sequence). The CDR3 DNA reads as TGTGCCACCAGCAGAGGCGACGGGATTAGCAATCAGCCCCAGCATTTT. It specifies CATSRGDGISNQPQHF. Filled out from reference TRBV15 and TRBJ1-5, the complete variable domain reads DAMVIQNPRYQVTQFGKPVTLSCSQTLNHNVMYWYQQKSSQAPKLLFHYYDKDFNNEADTPDNFQSRRPNTSFCFLDIRSPGLGDTAMYLCATSRGDGISNQPQHFGDGTRLSIL.

The chain combines TRBV29-1 with TRBJ2-7; TRBD2 is a possible D gene (5 bases). Per germline, CDR1 SQVTM and CDR2 ANQGSEA. This CDR3 is 13 amino acids long. V lost 7 bases to trimming and J lost 4 bases, with 17 bases between them. CDR3 coding DNA: TGCAGCGCCCAGGCCGGGCCGGGGTACGAGCAGTACTTC. Protein: CSAQAGPGYEQYF.

This chain uses TRBV19 with TRBJ1-1; the D gene is possibly TRBD1 (5 bases). CDR3 length: 15 amino acids. Germline V gene data show CDR1 as LNHDA and CDR2 as SQIVND (reference sequence). V was shortened by 5 bases and J by 1 base, with 14 bases between the two germline ends. The CDR3 DNA sequence: TGTGCCAGTAGTCGTCAGGGTGTTCAGAACACTGAAGCTTTCTTT. Translated: CASSRQGVQNTEAFF.

The V and J genes are TRBV7-6 and TRBJ2-3; 8 bases map to TRBD1. This CDR3 is built from 14 residues. Germline trimming cut 5 bases from V and 2 bases from J; bases unmatched to any gene: 3. CDR1 and CDR2 (germline): SGHVS, FNYEAQ. CDR3 region: CASSPDRATDTQYF. The CDR3 nucleotides read TGTGCCAGCAGCCCGGACAGGGCCACAGATACGCAGTATTTT. The entire variable domain, with the rest obtained from reference TRBV7-6 and TRBJ2-3, is as follows: GAGVSQSPRYKVTKRGQDVALRCDPISGHVSLYWYRQALGQGPEFLTYFNYEAQQDKSGLPNDRFSAERPEGSISTLTIQRTEQRDSAMYRCASSPDRATDTQYFGPGTRLTVL.

This chain connects TRBV27 to TRBJ1-2; 7 bases are shared with TRBD1. Germline V gene lookup returns CDR1 MNHEY and CDR2 SMNVEV (reference sequence). This CDR3 spans 15 amino acids. V shed 3 bases and J 4 bases; nucleotides not matched to a gene: 8. This chain's CDR3 is CASSLGRAGGYGYTF. The DNA of the CDR3 is TGTGCCAGCAGTTTGGGTCGGGCAGGGGGCTATGGCTACACCTTC.

The genes are TRBV11-2 and TRBJ1-2, with D perhaps TRBD1 (6 bases). CDR3 length equals 14 residues. Deletions cut 2 bases from V and 2 bases from J, with 9 bases between. CDR1 SGHAT and CDR2 FQNNGV come from the germline V gene. DNA of the CDR3: TGTGCCAGCAGCTTACCGGACAGAAACTATGGCTACACCTTC. It is translated as CASSLPDRNYGYTF.

The rearrangement links TRBV5-4 to TRBJ2-7; 8 positions match TRBD2. J gave up 4 bases and V 3 bases, and 9 bases lay outside the gene matches. The CDR3 runs to 15 residues. Per the germline V gene, CDR1 is SGHNT and CDR2 is YYREEE (reference sequence). The CDR3 nucleotides read TGTGCCAGCAGCTCGGGGGGGCCAGGAGTATACGAGCAGTACTTC. Its protein is CASSSGGPGVYEQYF. The full variable domain, with the rest looked up from reference TRBV5-4 and TRBJ2-7, is ETGVTQSPTHLIKTRGQQVTLRCSSQSGHNTVSWYQQALGQGPQFIFQYYREEENGRGNFPPRFSGLQFPNYSSELNVNALELDDSALYLCASSSGGPGVYEQYFGPGTRLTVT.

The V gene is TRBV29-1, the J gene TRBJ1-1; possibly TRBD1 for D (6 bases). This CDR3 has 14 amino acids. Germline loops: CDR1 SQVTM, CDR2 ANQGSEA. Deletions cut 7 bases from V and 6 bases from J, with 21 bases between. The CDR3 loop reads CSAGTGTLEAEAFF. CDR3 nucleotides: TGCAGCGCCGGGACCGGGACATTAGAGGCTGAAGCTTTCTTT.

The chain combines TRBV9 with TRBJ1-4, with 10 positions matching TRBD1. The CDR3 runs to 15 residues. Germline assignment: CDR1 SGDLS and CDR2 YYNGEE. V was clipped by 2 bases and J by 10 bases; unmatched bases: 8. The CDR3 here is CASSVEGTGDGKLFF. The DNA for the CDR3 is TGTGCCAGCAGCGTTGAAGGGACAGGGGATGGAAAACTGTTTTTT.

The chain links TRBV6-5 to TRBJ2-7; 7 positions agree with TRBD1. The ends lost 4 bases at V and 1 base at J; junction bases unmatched: 7. The germline CDR1 and CDR2 sequences are MNHEY and SVGAGI. The CDR3 runs 15 residues. Written as DNA, the CDR3 is TGTGCCAGCAGTTTCTCAGACAGGGCTTCCTACGAGCAGTACTTC. Translating gives CASSFSDRASYEQYF.

The chain is built from TRBV19 and TRBJ2-5; TRBD2 matches at 7 bases. The V gene end was trimmed by 4 bases and the J gene end by 2 bases; junction bases not matched to a gene: 13. CDR1 and CDR2 from the germline V gene are LNHDA and SQIVND (reference sequence). CDR3 length: 17 residues. DNA of the CDR3: TGTGCCAGTAGTAAGGTCCTGGGGGGGGTAGGGCAAGAGACCCAGTACTTC. This codes for CASSKVLGGVGQETQYF.

The V and J genes are TRBV4-1 and TRBJ2-1; D might be TRBD2 (5 bases). V was pared by 3 bases and J by 0 bases, with 12 bases between. CDR3 length: 16 residues. In germline, CDR1 is MGHRA, CDR2 YSYEKL. CDR3 residues: CASSHLDLFSYNEQFF. The CDR3 nucleotides are TGCGCCAGCAGCCACCTGGACTTGTTCTCCTACAATGAGCAGTTCTTC.

CDR3 loop: CASSKMITSNQPQHF. DNA for the CDR3: TGTGCCAGTAGTAAGATGATAACAAGCAATCAGCCCCAGCATTTT. The rearrangement joins TRBV19 to TRBJ1-5; D is ambiguous. Germline CDR1 is LNHDA and CDR2 is SQIVND (reference sequence). The CDR3 contains 15 residues. The V end was cut by 4 bases, the J end by 1 base, with 11 bases between.

J is TRBJ2-3 and V is TRBV11-3, with TRBD2 matching over 10 bases. V lost 3 bases to trimming and J lost 8 bases; unmatched junction nucleotides: 8. The CDR3 is 15 amino acids. Germline CDR1 reads SGHNT; CDR2 reads YENEEA. CDR3 region: CASSFLGLATGTQYF. The CDR3 bases are TGTGCCAGCAGCTTCCTGGGACTAGCGACCGGTACGCAGTATTTT.

The chain has TRBV19 and TRBJ2-2, with D unresolved. Germline V gene lookup returns CDR1 LNHDA and CDR2 SQIVND (reference sequence). V lost 5 bases and J lost 1, with 11 bases in between. The CDR3 is made up of 15 amino acids. The CDR3 DNA reads TGTGCCAGTAGTGAAAAGCCGGGGAACACCGGGGAGCTGTTTTTT. The encoded protein is CASSEKPGNTGELFF.

In this sample, this clone turned up a few times. The genes are TRBV30 and TRBJ1-4, with D perhaps matching TRBD1 (5 bases). CDR3 length: 15 residues. Germline V CDR1 and CDR2: GTSNPN, SVGIG (reference sequence). Trimming took 0 bases from V and 3 from J, leaving 11 bases between them. The CDR3 is CAWSVPGLSNEKLFF. The CDR3 bases are TGTGCCTGGAGTGTACCAGGGCTCTCTAATGAAAAACTGTTTTTT.

The chain couples TRBV2 to TRBJ1-2; D not certain. The CDR3 extends over 12 amino acids. Germline V gene lookup returns CDR1 SNHLY and CDR2 FYNNEI. Trimming cost V 7 bases and J 4 bases, with 10 bases left between them. Written as DNA, the CDR3 is TGTGCCAGCACTACGGAGAGCTATGGCTACACCTTC. Its protein product is CASTTESYGYTF. Together with reference TRBV2 and TRBJ1-2, the CDR3 gives the full variable domain: EPEVTQTPSHQVTQMGQEVILRCVPISNHLYFYWYRQILGQKVEFLVSFYNNEISEKSEIFDDQFSVERPDGSNFTLKIRSTKLEDSAMYFCASTTESYGYTFGSGTRLTVV.

This sequence joins TRBV19 and TRBJ1-6; tentative D call: TRBD1 (5 bases). The V end lost 4 bases, the J end lost 4 bases, and 11 bases lay between the germline ends. Germline V CDR1 and CDR2: LNHDA, SQIVND (reference sequence). The CDR3 length is 15 residues. Written as DNA, the CDR3 is TGTGCCAGTAGTACAGGGAGGACTTATAATTCACCCCTCCACTTT. Translating it yields CASSTGRTYNSPLHF.

The V gene is TRBV19, the J gene TRBJ2-1, with D possibly being TRBD2 (5 bases). Trimming shortened V by 1 base and J by 0 bases, and 10 bases separated the two germline ends. Germline CDR1 is LNHDA and CDR2 is SQIVND (reference sequence). This CDR3 is 16 amino acids long. CDR3 sequence: CASSIGEGSSYNEQFF. As DNA, the CDR3 is TGTGCCAGTAGTATAGGGGAAGGGAGCTCCTACAATGAGCAGTTCTTC.

The chain is built from TRBV5-4 and TRBJ1-2; the match to TRBD1 covers 9 bases. The CDR3 consists of 15 residues. Germline lookup yields CDR1 SGHNT and CDR2 YYREEE (reference sequence). The ends lost 0 bases at V and 4 bases at J; junction bases unmatched: 4. CDR3 coding DNA: TGTGCCAGCAGCTTGGGGGACAGGGAGGTCTATGGCTACACCTTC. It encodes CASSLGDREVYGYTF.

The gene calls are TRBV7-2 and TRBJ2-5; no clear D gene. CDR1 is SGHTA, CDR2 FQGNSA, per germline. V was clipped by 2 bases and J by 5 bases, with 6 bases between them. This CDR3 has 12 residues. The DNA for the CDR3 is TGTGCCAGCAGCTTAAACGAGGAGACCCAGTACTTC. Translation: CASSLNEETQYF.

Only a few counts were recorded for this clone. The V and J genes are TRBV7-3 and TRBJ1-1, with a tentative D call TRBD1 (6 bases). The germline gives CDR1 SGHTA, CDR2 FQGTGA. V dropped 5 bases and J dropped 0 bases, with 10 bases sitting between them. The length of the CDR3 is 14 residues. CDR3: CASSKTGVNTEAFF. CDR3 DNA sequence: TGTGCCAGCAGCAAGACAGGAGTGAACACTGAAGCTTTCTTT.

This clone was detected a few times. CDR3 bases: TGTGCCAGCAGTTCTCGGACTAGCGGGAGTAACGATGAGCAGTTCTTC. Encoded protein: CASSSRTSGSNDEQFF. The rearrangement joins TRBV7-2 to TRBJ2-1; 13 bases match TRBD2. The V gene's germline CDR1 is SGHTA and CDR2 FQGNSA. The junction had 10 bases not matched to a gene; V was cut back by 6 bases and J by 8 bases. The CDR3 totals 16 residues.

The chain recombines TRBV19 with TRBJ2-5, with 10 bases aligning to TRBD2. The CDR3 extends over 18 amino acids. J was trimmed by 2 bases and V by 0 bases; bases with no gene match: 9. Germline-derived CDR1 and CDR2 are LNHDA and SQIVND (reference sequence). Here the CDR3 reads CASSIDSTGLAIQETQYF. CDR3 nucleotides: TGTGCCAGTAGTATAGACTCAACGGGACTAGCGATACAAGAGACCCAGTACTTC.